Below, 29 T cell receptor beta chains from the same sample are listed, as sequenced in a study of blood T cells in healthy people across ages. A second PCR, run for roughly 7 to 12 cycles, used a sample-barcoded 5' primer plus a J-beta primer mix. MiXCR, applied by TCRdb to the 5' RACE reads, yields one record per CDR3 protein. The data contain roughly 2 million distinct CDR3 sequences, 49% of them seen just once; the ten biggest clones take up over 2%. The sample comprised blood. These receptors were obtained from a woman aged 40 to 50 in good health.

This clonotype has a handful of counts. The chain has TRBV7-2 and TRBJ2-3; tentatively, D is TRBD2 (5 bases). Germline values: CDR1 SGHTA, CDR2 FQGNSA. The CDR3 consists of 15 residues. Trimming removed 5 bases from V and 5 bases from J, with 17 bases in between. The CDR3 spells CASSRGKTLRDTQYF. CDR3 coding DNA: TGTGCCAGCAGCCGAGGGAAGACCCTAAGAGATACGCAGTATTTT.

V and J are TRBV5-1 and TRBJ2-7, with a possible D match to TRBD1 (5 bases). The germline CDR1 and CDR2 sequences are SGHRS and YFSETQ. The CDR3 runs 16 residues. Trimming removed 0 bases at V and 3 bases at J, with 16 bases between. The CDR3: CASSLAKWTIGYEQYF. CDR3 nucleotides: TGCGCCAGCAGCTTGGCCAAGTGGACAATAGGCTACGAGCAGTACTTC.

The chain joins TRBV2 to TRBJ1-2; maybe TRBD1 (6 bases). The CDR3 is 16 residues long. V was cut by 6 bases and J by 3 bases, with 20 bases left in between. CDR1 SNHLY and CDR2 FYNNEI come from the germline V gene. For the CDR3, the DNA is TGTGCCAGCAGCGGAACCTTGCGGGGGGCGGACTATGGCTACACCTTC. Amino acid sequence: CASSGTLRGADYGYTF.

The chain's CDR3 is CSATVLAGSYNEQFF. In nucleotides, the CDR3 is TGCAGTGCTACGGTACTAGCGGGCTCCTACAATGAGCAGTTCTTC. This sequence joins TRBV20-1 and TRBJ2-1, with TRBD2 matching 9 bases. The CDR3 runs to 15 residues. The germline gives CDR1 DFQATT, CDR2 SNEGSKA (reference sequence). V shed 4 bases, J shed 0 bases, and the junction held 4 bases outside the gene matches.

In this sample, this clonotype turned up once. This chain connects TRBV6-1 to TRBJ1-6, with 9 bases matching TRBD1. CDR3 size: 16 residues. The germline V gene encodes CDR1 MNHNS and CDR2 SASEGT. V shed 2 bases and J 10 bases; nucleotides not matched to a gene: 9. This CDR3 is CASSENGGQGSSPLHF. DNA for the CDR3: TGTGCCAGCAGTGAAAATGGTGGACAGGGGAGCTCACCCCTCCACTTT.

The chain employs TRBV20-1 and TRBJ2-1; D may be TRBD2 (7 bases). The germline gives CDR1 DFQATT, CDR2 SNEGSKA (reference sequence). With 6 bases removed from V and 7 bases from J, the gap between germline ends came to 19 bases. This CDR3 comprises 14 residues. The CDR3 loop is CSAKRDKVSNEQFF. The CDR3 DNA follows: TGCAGTGCAAAGCGGGACAAGGTCTCTAATGAGCAGTTCTTC.

The chain is built from TRBV27 and TRBJ2-7; 7 nucleotides align to TRBD1. Germline CDR1 MNHEY, CDR2 SMNVEV (reference sequence). With 6 bases clipped from V and 2 bases from J, the junction kept 7 bases outside the gene matches. The CDR3 sequence is 14 residues long. The CDR3 DNA reads as TGTGCCAGCAGACGACAGGGAATAACCTACGAGCAGTACTTC. It translates to CASRRQGITYEQYF.

The genes are TRBV3-1 and TRBJ1-1; D gene unclear. The CDR3 length is 14 residues. V lost 3 bases and J 2 bases, leaving 10 bases between the germline ends. CDR1 is LGHDT, CDR2 YNNKEL, per germline (reference sequence). This chain's CDR3 is CASSHKRANTEAFF. The CDR3 nucleotides read TGTGCCAGCAGCCATAAGAGGGCTAACACTGAAGCTTTCTTT.

The CDR3 region is CASSARDEKLFF. As DNA, the CDR3 is TGTGCCAGCAGTGCTAGGGACGAAAAACTGTTTTTT. The chain carries TRBV6-1 and TRBJ1-4, with D tentatively TRBD1 (5 bases). The length of the CDR3 is 12 residues. V was shortened by 4 bases and J by 8 bases, with 8 bases between the two germline ends. The germline gives CDR1 MNHNS, CDR2 SASEGT.

The chain couples TRBV5-6 to TRBJ2-7, with 7 nucleotides matching TRBD2. The CDR3 is made up of 15 amino acids. V was clipped by 4 bases and J by 2 bases; unmatched bases: 9. Per germline, CDR1 SGHDT and CDR2 YYEEEE. This CDR3 is CASSPGGLFTYEQYF. The CDR3 coding sequence is TGTGCCAGCAGCCCTGGGGGACTATTCACCTACGAGCAGTACTTC.

V is TRBV11-3 and J is TRBJ2-2; D might be TRBD2 (6 bases). The CDR3 is 14 amino acids. The V and J ends lost 6 bases and 6 bases respectively, with 14 bases between them. In germline, CDR1 is SGHNT, CDR2 YENEEA. This CDR3 is CASSPLAVPGELFF. The CDR3 nucleotides read TGTGCCAGCAGTCCATTAGCGGTTCCCGGGGAGCTGTTTTTT. Using reference TRBV11-3 and TRBJ2-2 for the parts outside the CDR3, the full variable domain is EAGVVQSPRYKIIEKKQPVAFWCNPISGHNTLYWYLQNLGQGPELLIRYENEEAVDDSQLPKDRFSAERLKGVDSTLKIQPAELGDSAVYLCASSPLAVPGELFFGEGSRLTVL.

The J gene is TRBJ2-5, the V gene TRBV28; 8 bases align to TRBD2. There are 16 residues in the CDR3. J was trimmed by 3 bases and V by 8 bases; bases with no gene match: 14. The V gene's germline CDR1 is MDHEN and CDR2 SYDVKM. The CDR3 is CASGSSGDASKETQYF. CDR3 nucleotides: TGTGCCAGCGGAAGTAGCGGGGACGCATCTAAAGAGACCCAGTACTTC.

The chain has TRBV28 and TRBJ2-7; D gene ambiguous. Trimming took off 6 bases at V and 1 base at J, with 13 bases between the two ends. This CDR3 region has 14 residues. CDR1 MDHEN and CDR2 SYDVKM come from the germline V gene. The CDR3 here is CASSPMVPSYEQYF. CDR3 bases: TGTGCCAGCAGCCCAATGGTTCCATCCTACGAGCAGTACTTC. Based on the CDR3 plus reference TRBV28 and TRBJ2-7, the full variable domain is DVKVTQSSRYLVKRTGEKVFLECVQDMDHENMFWYRQDPGLGLRLIYFSYDVKMKEKGDIPEGYSVSREKKERFSLILESASTNQTSMYLCASSPMVPSYEQYFGPGTRLTVT.

The chain recombines TRBV20-1 with TRBJ1-5; 7 nucleotides agree with TRBD1. Losses at the gene ends were 1 base for V and 5 bases for J; bases not matched to a gene: 14. The germline gives CDR1 DFQATT, CDR2 SNEGSKA (reference sequence). The CDR3 consists of 17 residues. The CDR3 sequence: CSARGSYRDRLYQPQHF. CDR3 nucleotide sequence: TGCAGTGCTAGAGGGAGTTACAGGGACAGACTGTATCAGCCCCAGCATTTT.

The chain combines TRBV28 with TRBJ2-7, with 8 bases matching TRBD1. CDR1 is MDHEN, CDR2 SYDVKM, per germline. The CDR3 has 16 amino acids. Trimming removed 4 bases from V and 2 bases from J; junction bases left unmatched: 10. The CDR3 DNA sequence: TGTGCCAGCAGTTCCGGGACAGGTCAGAAGGCCTACGAGCAGTACTTC. This translates into CASSSGTGQKAYEQYF. The whole variable domain, remainder taken from reference TRBV28 and TRBJ2-7, is DVKVTQSSRYLVKRTGEKVFLECVQDMDHENMFWYRQDPGLGLRLIYFSYDVKMKEKGDIPEGYSVSREKKERFSLILESASTNQTSMYLCASSSGTGQKAYEQYFGPGTRLTVT.

V and J are TRBV11-2 and TRBJ2-5, with D uncertain. Looked up from germline, CDR1 is SGHAT and CDR2 is FQNNGV. Trimming stripped 5 bases from V and 5 bases from J, with 9 bases between. The CDR3 runs 12 residues. This CDR3 reads CASSRVLETQYF. DNA for the CDR3: TGTGCCAGCAGCCGTGTTTTGGAGACCCAGTACTTC.

This chain links TRBV5-1 with TRBJ1-5; D ambiguous. V was trimmed by 1 base and J by 6 bases, leaving 11 bases between them. CDR1 and CDR2 (germline): SGHRS, YFSETQ. The CDR3 contains 14 residues. In nucleotides, the CDR3 is TGCGCCAGCAGCTTGACAGAATCTGGTCAGCCCCAGCATTTT. This encodes CASSLTESGQPQHF.

The chain recombines TRBV6-2 or TRBV6-3 with TRBJ2-1; D call uncertain. CDR1 is MNHEY, CDR2 SVGEGT, per germline. The CDR3 consists of 12 residues. V was trimmed by 2 bases and J by 10 bases, leaving 9 bases between them. CDR3 protein: CASSYRYQEQFF. CDR3 DNA: TGTGCCAGCAGTTACAGGTACCAGGAGCAGTTCTTC.

The rearrangement joins TRBV20-1 to TRBJ2-1; 10 bases map to TRBD2. The germline CDR1 and CDR2 sequences are DFQATT and SNEGSKA (reference sequence). The CDR3 has 16 residues. J was trimmed by 5 bases and V by 4 bases; bases with no gene match: 11. The CDR3 spells CSATPLLAGADNEQFF. DNA of the CDR3: TGCAGTGCTACGCCCCTCCTAGCGGGGGCCGACAATGAGCAGTTCTTC.

This clonotype has a single count. The rearrangement links TRBV5-1 to TRBJ1-2; 7 bases map to TRBD1. V trimming: 3 bases; J trimming: 4 bases; junction bases outside the gene matches: 6. Germline assignment: CDR1 SGHRS and CDR2 YFSETQ. CDR3 size: 14 residues. The chain's CDR3 is CASSWGQSRYGYTF. The CDR3 region has the DNA TGCGCCAGCAGCTGGGGACAGTCTCGCTATGGCTACACCTTC.

This chain connects TRBV27 to TRBJ1-2; a possible D gene is TRBD1 (5 bases). The CDR3 sequence is 12 residues long. Between the trimmed V and J ends, which lost 5 bases and 6 bases, there was a span of 10 bases. Looked up from germline, CDR1 is MNHEY and CDR2 is SMNVEV (reference sequence). The chain's CDR3 is CASSDHRNGYTF. The CDR3, as DNA: TGTGCCAGCAGTGATCACAGGAATGGCTACACCTTC.

The chain recombines TRBV7-2 with TRBJ2-4; TRBD1 agrees at 7 bases. Germline-derived CDR1 and CDR2 are SGHTA and FQGNSA. The CDR3 is 13 amino acids. Unmatched junction bases numbered 10, after V lost 5 bases and J lost 12 bases. The CDR3 DNA reads TGTGCCAGCAGCCCGACAGGGTTCGGTTATCAGTACTTC. The encoded protein is CASSPTGFGYQYF.

J is TRBJ2-5 and V is TRBV7-2; the match to TRBD1 covers 9 bases. Germline V gene sequence: CDR1 SGHTA, CDR2 FQGNSA. V lost 5 bases to trimming and J lost 11 bases; unmatched junction nucleotides: 12. This CDR3 spans 14 amino acids. This CDR3 is CASSLRTGVREQYF. The CDR3 DNA reads TGTGCCAGCAGCCTACGGACAGGGGTGAGAGAGCAGTACTTC.

CDR3: CASSYAQGRGRDEQYF. CDR3 DNA: TGTGCCAGCAGTTACGCACAGGGCAGGGGGCGCGACGAGCAGTACTTC. The chain carries TRBV6-2 or TRBV6-3 and TRBJ2-5, with 8 bases lining up with TRBD1. Judging by the DNA end, TRBJ2-7 fits better; the J call may be wrong. CDR1 and CDR2 (germline): MNHEY, SVGEGT. The CDR3 is 16 amino acids.

This chain links TRBV6-2 or TRBV6-3 with TRBJ2-7; 11 bases agree with TRBD1. The J call may not be correct, given that the DNA end is closer to TRBJ2-4. CDR1 and CDR2 (germline): MNHEY, SVGEGT. The CDR3 sequence is 15 residues long. CDR3 amino acids: CASSYRTGGAGIQYF. In nucleotides, the CDR3 is TGTGCCAGCAGTTATCGGACAGGGGGCGCGGGCATTCAGTACTTC.

In this sample, this clonotype turned up a few times. The rearrangement links TRBV20-1 to TRBJ2-5; D possibly uses TRBD1 or TRBD2 (5 bases each). The germline V gene has CDR1 DFQATT and CDR2 SNEGSKA (reference sequence). Trimming removed 0 bases at V and 6 bases at J, with 14 bases between. This CDR3 has 14 amino acids. The CDR3 DNA sequence: TGCAGTGCTAGAGAAGTAGGCAGGGAGAAGACCCAGTACTTC. This sequence encodes CSAREVGREKTQYF.

This chain uses TRBV5-1 with TRBJ2-1, with a weak D call TRBD2 (5 bases). Germline CDR1 reads SGHRS; CDR2 reads YFSETQ. Trimming shortened V by 0 bases and J by 10 bases, and 14 bases separated the two germline ends. CDR3 length: 14 amino acids. CDR3: CASSLGLSPGEQFF. The CDR3 nucleotides are TGCGCCAGCAGCTTGGGACTCTCCCCGGGGGAGCAGTTCTTC.

This clonotype showed up just a few times. This sequence joins TRBV6-5 and TRBJ2-3; 7 nucleotides align to TRBD2. Unmatched junction bases numbered 4, after V lost 4 bases and J lost 9 bases. The CDR3 runs 12 residues. Germline V gives CDR1 MNHEY, CDR2 SVGAGI. CDR3 in amino acids: CASSSTAGTQYF. The CDR3, as DNA: TGTGCCAGCAGTTCTACAGCGGGGACGCAGTATTTT.

This clonotype was recorded a few times. For the CDR3, the DNA is TGCAGCGTCCAGGGGGCTAGCGGGAATCTAAAGTACCAAGAGACCCAGTACTTC. Translated: CSVQGASGNLKYQETQYF. V usage is TRBV29-1 and J usage is TRBJ2-5; a weak D match, TRBD2 (9 bases). Germline V gene lookup returns CDR1 SQVTM and CDR2 ANQGSEA. CDR3 size: 18 residues. Trimming cost V 6 bases and J 0 bases, with 26 bases left between them.